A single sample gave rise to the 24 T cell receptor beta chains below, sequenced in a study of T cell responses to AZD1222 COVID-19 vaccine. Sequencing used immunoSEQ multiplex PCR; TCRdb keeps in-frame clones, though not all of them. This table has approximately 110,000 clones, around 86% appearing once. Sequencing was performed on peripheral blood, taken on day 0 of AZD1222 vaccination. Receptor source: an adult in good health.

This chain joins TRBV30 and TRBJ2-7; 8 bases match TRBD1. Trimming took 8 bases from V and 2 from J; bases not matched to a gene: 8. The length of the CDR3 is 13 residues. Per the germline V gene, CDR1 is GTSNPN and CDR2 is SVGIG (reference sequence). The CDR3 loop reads CARSRDRTYEQYF. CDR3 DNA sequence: TGTGCCCGGTCCAGGGACAGGACCTACGAGCAGTACTTC.

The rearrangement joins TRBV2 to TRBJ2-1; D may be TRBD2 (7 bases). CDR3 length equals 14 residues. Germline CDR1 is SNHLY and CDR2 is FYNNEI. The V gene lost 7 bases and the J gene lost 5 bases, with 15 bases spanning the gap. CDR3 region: CASTRRGGHNEQFF. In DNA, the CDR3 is TGTGCCAGCACCCGAAGGGGGGGCCACAATGAGCAGTTCTTC.

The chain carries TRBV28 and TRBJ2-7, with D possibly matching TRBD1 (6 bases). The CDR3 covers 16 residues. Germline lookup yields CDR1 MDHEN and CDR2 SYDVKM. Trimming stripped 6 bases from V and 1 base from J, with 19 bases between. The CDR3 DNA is TGTGCCAGCAGCTTTGGACCCGGGACACTTTCCTACGAGCAGTACTTC. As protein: CASSFGPGTLSYEQYF.

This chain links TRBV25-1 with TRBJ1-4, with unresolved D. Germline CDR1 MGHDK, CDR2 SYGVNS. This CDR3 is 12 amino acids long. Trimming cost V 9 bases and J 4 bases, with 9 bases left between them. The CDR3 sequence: CASRGLNEKLFF. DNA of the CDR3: TGTGCCAGTCGAGGGCTTAATGAAAAACTGTTTTTT. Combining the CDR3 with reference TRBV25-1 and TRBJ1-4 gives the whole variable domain EADIYQTPRYLVIGTGKKITLECSQTMGHDKMYWYQQDPGMELHLIHYSYGVNSTEKGDLSSESTVSRIRTEHFPLTLESARPSHTSQYLCASRGLNEKLFFGSGTQLSVL.

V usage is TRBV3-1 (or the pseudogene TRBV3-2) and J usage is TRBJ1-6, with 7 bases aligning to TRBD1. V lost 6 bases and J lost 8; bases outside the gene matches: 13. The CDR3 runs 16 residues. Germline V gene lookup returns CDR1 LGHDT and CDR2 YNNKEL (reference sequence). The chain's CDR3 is CASSRTGVRKDSPLHF. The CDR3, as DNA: TGTGCCAGCAGTCGCACAGGGGTGAGAAAGGATTCACCCCTCCACTTT.

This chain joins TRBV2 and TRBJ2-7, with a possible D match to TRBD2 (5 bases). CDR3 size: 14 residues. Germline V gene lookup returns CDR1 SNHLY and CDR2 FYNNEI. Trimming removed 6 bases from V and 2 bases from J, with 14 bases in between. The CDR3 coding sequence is TGTGCCAGCAGGAAGAGGGTTTCCCCCTACGAGCAGTACTTC. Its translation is CASRKRVSPYEQYF.

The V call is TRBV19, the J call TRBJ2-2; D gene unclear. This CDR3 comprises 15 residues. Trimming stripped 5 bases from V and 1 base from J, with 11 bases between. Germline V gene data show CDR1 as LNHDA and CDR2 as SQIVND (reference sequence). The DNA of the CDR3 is TGTGCCAGTAGTTGGCAGGAACGGAACACCGGGGAGCTGTTTTTT. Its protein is CASSWQERNTGELFF. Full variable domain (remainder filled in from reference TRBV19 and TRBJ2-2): DGGITQSPKYLFRKEGQNVTLSCEQNLNHDAMYWYRQDPGQGLRLIYYSQIVNDFQKGDIAEGYSVSREKKESFPLTVTSAQKNPTAFYLCASSWQERNTGELFFGEGSRLTVL.

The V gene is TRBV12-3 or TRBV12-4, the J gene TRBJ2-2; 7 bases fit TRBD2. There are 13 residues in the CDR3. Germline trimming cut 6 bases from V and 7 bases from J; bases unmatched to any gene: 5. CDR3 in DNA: TGTGCCAGCAGCCGGGGGGAGGTCGGGGAGCTGTTTTTT. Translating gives CASSRGEVGELFF.

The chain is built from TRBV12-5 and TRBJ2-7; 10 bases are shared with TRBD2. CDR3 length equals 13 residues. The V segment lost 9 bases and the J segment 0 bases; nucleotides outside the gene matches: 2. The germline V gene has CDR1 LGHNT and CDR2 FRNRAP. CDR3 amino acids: CASASGSSYEQYF. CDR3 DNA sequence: TGTGCTAGCGCTAGCGGGAGCTCCTACGAGCAGTACTTC. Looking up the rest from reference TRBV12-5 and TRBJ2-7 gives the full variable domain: DARVTQTPRHKVTEMGQEVTMRCQPILGHNTVFWYRQTMMQGLELLAYFRNRAPLDDSGMPKDRFSAEMPDATLATLKIQPSEPRDSAVYFCASASGSSYEQYFGPGTRLTVT.

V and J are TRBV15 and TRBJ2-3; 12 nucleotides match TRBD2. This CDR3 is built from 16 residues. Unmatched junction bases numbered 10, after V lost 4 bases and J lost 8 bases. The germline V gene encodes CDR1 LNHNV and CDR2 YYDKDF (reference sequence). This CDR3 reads CATSTRTSGAGGTQYF. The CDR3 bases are TGTGCCACCAGCACCAGGACTAGCGGGGCGGGGGGTACGCAGTATTTT.

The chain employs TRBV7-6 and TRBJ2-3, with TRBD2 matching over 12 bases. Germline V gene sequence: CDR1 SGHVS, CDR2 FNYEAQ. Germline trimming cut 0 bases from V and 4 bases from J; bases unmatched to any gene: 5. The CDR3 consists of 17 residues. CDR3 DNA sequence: TGTGCCAGCAGCTTAGCTGTGCCTAGCGGGGGGGCAGATACGCAGTATTTT. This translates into CASSLAVPSGGADTQYF.

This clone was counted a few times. CDR3 DNA: TGCGCCAGCAGCTGGGGTAGGTCAGACGATGAGCAGTTCTTC. Translated, it gives CASSWGRSDDEQFF. The gene calls are TRBV5-1 and TRBJ2-1; D is ambiguous. The CDR3 length is 14 residues. V gave up 3 bases and J gave up 8 bases, with 15 bases separating them. Looked up from germline, CDR1 is SGHRS and CDR2 is YFSETQ. Looking up the rest from reference TRBV5-1 and TRBJ2-1 gives the full variable domain: KAGVTQTPRYLIKTRGQQVTLSCSPISGHRSVSWYQQTPGQGLQFLFEYFSETQRNKGNFPGRFSGRQFSNSRSEMNVSTLELGDSALYLCASSWGRSDDEQFFGPGTRLTVL.

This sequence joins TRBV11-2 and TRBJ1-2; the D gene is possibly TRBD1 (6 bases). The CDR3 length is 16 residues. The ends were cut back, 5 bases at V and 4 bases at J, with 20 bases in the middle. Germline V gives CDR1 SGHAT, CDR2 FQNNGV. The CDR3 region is CASSPGLAGDIYGYTF. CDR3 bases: TGTGCCAGCAGCCCGGGGCTCGCAGGGGATATCTATGGCTACACCTTC.

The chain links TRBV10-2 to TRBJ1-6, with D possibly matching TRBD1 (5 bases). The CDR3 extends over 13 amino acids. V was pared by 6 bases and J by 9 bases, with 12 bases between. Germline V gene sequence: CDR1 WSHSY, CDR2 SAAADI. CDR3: CASRPSQGSPLHF. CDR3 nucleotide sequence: TGCGCCAGCAGACCCTCCCAGGGTTCACCCCTCCACTTT.

The CDR3 DNA reads TGTGCCAGCAGCCCAGGAGCAAACTATGGCTACACCTTC. Amino acids: CASSPGANYGYTF. The chain joins TRBV6-5 to TRBJ1-2; D gene unclear. Germline lookup yields CDR1 MNHEY and CDR2 SVGAGI. Between the trimmed V and J ends, which lost 6 bases and 2 bases, there was a span of 10 bases. This CDR3 region has 13 residues.

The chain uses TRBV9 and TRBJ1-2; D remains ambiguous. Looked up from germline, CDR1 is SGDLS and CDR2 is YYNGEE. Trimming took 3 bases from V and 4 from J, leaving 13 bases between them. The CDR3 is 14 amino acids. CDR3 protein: CASSASEVLYGYTF. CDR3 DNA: TGTGCCAGCAGCGCGTCCGAGGTACTCTATGGCTACACCTTC. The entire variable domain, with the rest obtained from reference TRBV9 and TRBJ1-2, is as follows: DSGVTQTPKHLITATGQRVTLRCSPRSGDLSVYWYQQSLDQGLQFLIQYYNGEERAKGNILERFSAQQFPDLHSELNLSSLELGDSALYFCASSASEVLYGYTFGSGTRLTVV.

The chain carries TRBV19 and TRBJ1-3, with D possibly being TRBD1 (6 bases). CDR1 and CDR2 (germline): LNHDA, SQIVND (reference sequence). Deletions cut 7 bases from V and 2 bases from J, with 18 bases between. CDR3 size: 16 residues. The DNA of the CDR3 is TGTGCCAGTACCCCGTGGGCCGCAGGGGCTGGAAACACCATATATTTT. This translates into CASTPWAAGAGNTIYF.

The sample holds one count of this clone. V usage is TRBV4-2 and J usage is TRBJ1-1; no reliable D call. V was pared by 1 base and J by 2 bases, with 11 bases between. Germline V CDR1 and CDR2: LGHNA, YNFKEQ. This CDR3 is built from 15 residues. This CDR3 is CASSQGSNVNTEAFF. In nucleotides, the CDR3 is TGTGCCAGCAGCCAAGGTTCTAACGTTAACACTGAAGCTTTCTTT.

The CDR3, as DNA: TGCAGCGTTGCGGCCCACAGGGACTACGAGCAGTACTTC. Residues: CSVAAHRDYEQYF. V is TRBV29-1 and J is TRBJ2-7; D might be TRBD1 (6 bases). The CDR3 has 13 amino acids. Germline V gene lookup returns CDR1 SQVTM and CDR2 ANQGSEA. The V gene lost 4 bases and the J gene lost 3 bases, with 13 bases spanning the gap.

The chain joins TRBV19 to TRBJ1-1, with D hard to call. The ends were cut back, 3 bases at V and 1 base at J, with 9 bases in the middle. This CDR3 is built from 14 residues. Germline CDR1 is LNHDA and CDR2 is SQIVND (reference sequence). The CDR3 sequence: CASSMREQNTEAFF. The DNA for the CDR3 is TGTGCCAGTAGTATGAGGGAACAGAACACTGAAGCTTTCTTT.

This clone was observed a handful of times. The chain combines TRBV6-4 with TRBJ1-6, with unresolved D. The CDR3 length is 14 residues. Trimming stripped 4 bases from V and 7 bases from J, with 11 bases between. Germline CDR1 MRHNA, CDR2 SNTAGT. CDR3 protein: CASSAVETNSPLHF. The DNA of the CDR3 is TGTGCCAGCAGTGCCGTGGAGACGAATTCACCCCTCCACTTT.

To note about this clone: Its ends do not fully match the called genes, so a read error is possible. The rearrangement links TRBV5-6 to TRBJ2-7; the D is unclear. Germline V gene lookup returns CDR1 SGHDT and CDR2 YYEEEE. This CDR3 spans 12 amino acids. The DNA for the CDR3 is TGTGCCAGCAGCTTAGCAAACCGGGCCAAGCACTTC. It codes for CASSLANRAKHF.

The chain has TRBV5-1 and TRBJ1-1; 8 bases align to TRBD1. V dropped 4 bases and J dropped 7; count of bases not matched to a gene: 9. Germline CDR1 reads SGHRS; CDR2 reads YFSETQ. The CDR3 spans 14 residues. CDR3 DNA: TGCGCCAGCAGCGCCCGGACAGGGATTGATGAAGCTTTCTTT. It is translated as CASSARTGIDEAFF.

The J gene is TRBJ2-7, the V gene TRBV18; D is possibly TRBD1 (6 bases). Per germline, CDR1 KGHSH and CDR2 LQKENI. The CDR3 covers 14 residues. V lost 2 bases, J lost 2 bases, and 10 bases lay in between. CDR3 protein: CASSPYRQAYEQYF. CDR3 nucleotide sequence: TGTGCCAGCTCACCATACCGACAGGCCTACGAGCAGTACTTC.